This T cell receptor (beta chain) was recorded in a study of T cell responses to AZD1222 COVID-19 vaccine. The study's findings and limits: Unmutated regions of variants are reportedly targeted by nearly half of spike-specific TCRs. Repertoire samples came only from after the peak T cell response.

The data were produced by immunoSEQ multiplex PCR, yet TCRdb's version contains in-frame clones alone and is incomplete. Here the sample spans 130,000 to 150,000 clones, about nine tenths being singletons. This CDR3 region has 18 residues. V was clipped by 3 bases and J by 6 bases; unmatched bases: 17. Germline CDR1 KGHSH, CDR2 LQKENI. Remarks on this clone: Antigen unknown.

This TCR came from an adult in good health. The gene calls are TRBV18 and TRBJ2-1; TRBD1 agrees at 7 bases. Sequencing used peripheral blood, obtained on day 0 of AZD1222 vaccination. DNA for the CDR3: TGTGCCAGCTCACCGAGACAGGGAAGGTCCAGGGTCCTCAATGAGCAGTTCTTC. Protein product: CASSPRQGRSRVLNEQFF.